Shown below are 21 T cell receptor beta chains from a single sample sequenced in a study of STAT5B mutations in CD4+ large granular lymphocyte leukemia. Method: immunoSEQ multiplex PCR; TCRdb's copy keeps in-frame clones and lacks some. The sample yields tens of thousands of clones, 75% to 85% seen once. The sample taken for sequencing was CD4+ T cells from blood buffy coats. Receptor source: a human donor in good health.

This chain links TRBV7-9 with TRBJ2-6, with D perhaps matching TRBD1 (5 bases). The CDR3 contains 15 residues. Trimming removed 3 bases at V and 3 bases at J, with 9 bases between. Germline-derived CDR1 and CDR2 are SEHNR and FQNEAQ (reference sequence). CDR3 in amino acids: CASSFRVGGANVLTF. The DNA of the CDR3 is TGTGCCAGCAGCTTCAGGGTAGGTGGGGCCAACGTCCTGACTTTC.

The V and J genes are TRBV18 and TRBJ2-7; D may be TRBD1 (6 bases). The CDR3 extends over 13 amino acids. Trimming left V 6 bases short and J 5 bases short, with 14 bases between. CDR1 is KGHSH and CDR2 is LQKENI in the germline V gene. The CDR3, as DNA: TGTGCCAGCTCTTTTCAAGGGGGACACGAGCAGTACTTC. It yields the protein CASSFQGGHEQYF. The whole variable domain, remainder taken from reference TRBV18 and TRBJ2-7, is NAGVMQNPRHLVRRRGQEARLRCSPMKGHSHVYWYRQLPEEGLKFMVYLQKENIIDESGMPKERFSAEFPKEGPSILRIQQVVRGDSAAYFCASSFQGGHEQYFGPGTRLTVT.

This clone has more than one count but fewer than ten. The chain recombines TRBV2 with TRBJ1-5; D call uncertain. CDR1 and CDR2 (germline): SNHLY, FYNNEI. The CDR3 has 14 amino acids. Trimming took off 2 bases at V and 2 bases at J, with 7 bases between the two ends. This CDR3 reads CASSERQGNQPQHF. The CDR3 region has the DNA TGTGCCAGCAGTGAACGCCAGGGCAATCAGCCCCAGCATTTT.

The CDR3 loop is CASSYRQGALEAFF. Here the CDR3 DNA reads TGTGCCAGCAGCTATCGACAGGGGGCTCTTGAAGCTTTCTTT. The chain employs TRBV5-6 and TRBJ1-1, with TRBD1 matching 10 bases. Per the germline V gene, CDR1 is SGHDT and CDR2 is YYEEEE. V was pared by 3 bases and J by 7 bases, with 6 bases of the junction left unmatched. The CDR3 covers 14 residues.

This sequence joins TRBV18 and TRBJ2-1; 9 bases map to TRBD2. V trimming: 0 bases; J trimming: 4 bases; junction bases outside the gene matches: 7. CDR1 is KGHSH and CDR2 is LQKENI in the germline V gene. The CDR3 spans 17 residues. CDR3 amino acids: CASSPPPSGILYNEQFF. The DNA for the CDR3 is TGTGCCAGCTCACCACCTCCTAGCGGGATCCTTTACAATGAGCAGTTCTTC.

This chain connects TRBV9 to TRBJ2-5, with D tentatively TRBD2 (5 bases). V was cut by 0 bases and J by 4 bases, with 10 bases left in between. The CDR3 is 14 residues long. Germline CDR1 reads SGDLS; CDR2 reads YYNGEE. DNA of the CDR3: TGTGCCAGCAGCGTAGGGGAGTTCGGAGAGACCCAGTACTTC. It translates to CASSVGEFGETQYF. Full variable domain (remainder filled in from reference TRBV9 and TRBJ2-5): DSGVTQTPKHLITATGQRVTLRCSPRSGDLSVYWYQQSLDQGLQFLIQYYNGEERAKGNILERFSAQQFPDLHSELNLSSLELGDSALYFCASSVGEFGETQYFGPGTRLLVL.

The rearrangement joins TRBV28 to TRBJ1-1, with no clear D. The V end was cut by 0 bases, the J end by 3 bases, with 8 bases between. This CDR3 is built from 14 residues. The germline V gene has CDR1 MDHEN and CDR2 SYDVKM. CDR3 in DNA: TGTGCCAGCAGTTTATGGGGGTTGGACACTGAAGCTTTCTTT. It yields the protein CASSLWGLDTEAFF.

The chain has TRBV29-1 and TRBJ2-2, with D tentatively TRBD1 (6 bases). V was pared by 4 bases and J by 4 bases, with 13 bases between. Germline V gene sequence: CDR1 SQVTM, CDR2 ANQGSEA. The CDR3 extends over 14 amino acids. CDR3 region: CSVALLGGTGELFF. The CDR3 DNA reads as TGCAGCGTTGCGCTTCTAGGGGGCACCGGGGAGCTGTTTTTT.

The V and J genes are TRBV7-9 and TRBJ2-3, with 12 bases lining up with TRBD2. From germline, CDR1 is SEHNR and CDR2 FQNEAQ (reference sequence). After removal of 4 bases from V and 2 bases from J, the junction contained 4 bases not matched to a gene. The CDR3 is made up of 16 amino acids. CDR3 bases: TGTGCCAGCAGCTCCAGACTAGCGGGAGACACAGATACGCAGTATTTT. The encoded protein is CASSSRLAGDTDTQYF.

This chain connects TRBV6-5 to TRBJ1-2; D is perhaps TRBD1 (6 bases). This CDR3 has 13 amino acids. The germline V gene encodes CDR1 MNHEY and CDR2 SVGAGI. The V and J ends lost 6 bases and 8 bases respectively, with 16 bases between them. CDR3 residues: CASRPQGQRGYTF. CDR3 bases: TGTGCCAGCAGGCCCCAGGGGCAAAGGGGCTACACCTTC.

The chain employs TRBV5-4 and TRBJ2-2, with a tentative D call TRBD1 (6 bases). Trimming shortened V by 1 base and J by 2 bases, and 12 bases separated the two germline ends. The CDR3 runs 16 residues. The germline CDR1 and CDR2 sequences are SGHNT and YYREEE (reference sequence). CDR3 coding DNA: TGTGCCAGCAGCTTGAGGACAGCGACTAACACCGGGGAGCTGTTTTTT. Translating gives CASSLRTATNTGELFF.

The V and J genes are TRBV18 and TRBJ2-2; the D is unclear. V lost 2 bases, J lost 2 bases, and 0 bases lay in between. CDR3 length: 12 residues. Germline lookup yields CDR1 KGHSH and CDR2 LQKENI. The CDR3 nucleotides read TGTGCCAGCTCACCAAACACCGGGGAGCTGTTTTTT. Translation gives CASSPNTGELFF.

The chain uses TRBV11-3 and TRBJ2-2; 7 nucleotides match TRBD1. This CDR3 is built from 14 residues. The junction had 2 bases not matched to a gene; V was cut back by 1 base and J by 6 bases. The V gene's germline CDR1 is SGHNT and CDR2 YENEEA. CDR3: CASSLGQGAGELFF. CDR3 sequence (DNA): TGTGCCAGCAGCTTAGGTCAGGGGGCCGGGGAGCTGTTTTTT.

CDR3 sequence: CAISDVTGGAGANVLTF. CDR3 nucleotide sequence: TGTGCCATCAGTGATGTGACAGGGGGCGCTGGGGCCAACGTCCTGACTTTC. The chain uses TRBV10-3 and TRBJ2-6, with TRBD1 identical over 10 bases. From germline, CDR1 is ENHRY and CDR2 SYGVKD. J gave up 2 bases and V 3 bases, and 4 bases lay outside the gene matches. This CDR3 comprises 17 residues.

The gene calls are TRBV13 and TRBJ1-6; the D gene is possibly TRBD1 (6 bases). This CDR3 contains 16 residues. Trimming removed 5 bases at V and 0 bases at J, with 11 bases between. CDR1 and CDR2 from the germline V gene are PRHDT and FYEKMQ (reference sequence). The CDR3 is CASSRGQSSYNSPLHF. In DNA, the CDR3 is TGTGCCAGCAGCCGAGGACAGAGCTCCTATAATTCACCCCTCCACTTT.

This clone was seen just once. This chain joins TRBV30 and TRBJ2-5; perhaps TRBD2 as D (6 bases). The germline V gene encodes CDR1 GTSNPN and CDR2 SVGIG (reference sequence). Trimming removed 3 bases at V and 2 bases at J, with 16 bases between. There are 15 residues in the CDR3. The DNA for the CDR3 is TGTGCCTGGAGGATGAAGGGAGGCAGGCAAGAGACCCAGTACTTC. The encoded protein is CAWRMKGGRQETQYF.

Comments on this clone: This same CDR3 is encoded by further DNA sequences in the sample. J is TRBJ2-1 and V is TRBV5-1; D is possibly TRBD2 (5 bases). This CDR3 comprises 16 residues. The V end lost 0 bases, the J end lost 0 bases, and 10 bases lay between the germline ends. Germline CDR1 and CDR2: SGHRS and YFSETQ. CDR3 amino acids: CASSLAPRDSYNEQFF. CDR3 nucleotides: TGCGCCAGCAGCTTGGCACCGAGGGACTCCTACAATGAGCAGTTCTTC. Complete variable domain (other parts from reference TRBV5-1 and TRBJ2-1): KAGVTQTPRYLIKTRGQQVTLSCSPISGHRSVSWYQQTPGQGLQFLFEYFSETQRNKGNFPGRFSGRQFSNSRSEMNVSTLELGDSALYLCASSLAPRDSYNEQFFGPGTRLTVL.

This clone came up once. This chain links TRBV28 with TRBJ2-7; D gene uncertain. With 5 bases removed from V and 3 bases from J, the gap between germline ends came to 14 bases. Germline V gene sequence: CDR1 MDHEN, CDR2 SYDVKM. The CDR3 consists of 14 residues. The CDR3 DNA follows: TGTGCCAGCAGTCCCACCGGGCGATACTACGAGCAGTACTTC. Translation: CASSPTGRYYEQYF. The full variable domain, in which reference TRBV28 and TRBJ2-7 provide the parts outside the CDR3, is DVKVTQSSRYLVKRTGEKVFLECVQDMDHENMFWYRQDPGLGLRLIYFSYDVKMKEKGDIPEGYSVSREKKERFSLILESASTNQTSMYLCASSPTGRYYEQYFGPGTRLTVT.

The chain uses TRBV4-3 and TRBJ2-6, with D maybe TRBD2 (6 bases). Germline CDR1 and CDR2: LGHNA and YSLEER. The CDR3 is made up of 18 amino acids. V was clipped by 1 base and J by 2 bases, with 15 bases between them. CDR3 in amino acids: CASSQGGGIRPGANVLTF. The CDR3 DNA reads as TGCGCCAGCAGCCAAGGAGGCGGGATAAGACCTGGGGCCAACGTCCTGACTTTC.

The chain links TRBV18 to TRBJ2-7; no definite D call. V lost 3 bases and J 4 bases, leaving 10 bases between the germline ends. The CDR3 consists of 13 residues. Germline V gene lookup returns CDR1 KGHSH and CDR2 LQKENI. CDR3 in amino acids: CASSPSSFYEQYF. CDR3 sequence (DNA): TGTGCCAGCTCACCCTCTTCTTTTTACGAGCAGTACTTC.

The chain uses TRBV7-9 and TRBJ1-4, with D perhaps TRBD1 (5 bases). CDR3 size: 14 residues. V dropped 4 bases and J dropped 8 bases, with 14 bases sitting between them. The germline CDR1 and CDR2 sequences are SEHNR and FQNEAQ (reference sequence). The CDR3 is CASSSYGAGEKLFF. CDR3 bases: TGTGCCAGCAGCTCATACGGGGCGGGGGAAAAACTGTTTTTT.